These T cell receptor beta chains were read from a single sample in a study of T-cell memory formation after mild COVID-19. Via MiXCR, TCRdb re-called the 5' RACE reads, giving one row per CDR3 protein. The table has 550,000 to 700,000 distinct CDR3 sequences, 15% to 20% seen once; the top ten hold about 8.6%. The sample consisted of PBMCs or a T cell subset sorted from them (not recorded which). The origin of the receptors is an adult woman who had mild COVID-19 (a few samples of this study predate the infection). Cell type and time point are not known. CDR3s include the opening cysteine and the closing phenylalanine or tryptophan. D genes are given only for firm matches. Size values are once, few and many counts, or a class for expanded clones, and some rows have none.

TRBV20-1	few	TRBJ2-5	TRBD2	TGCAGTGCTCCCCTGGGTAGCGGGGGCCAAGAGACCCAGTACTTC	CSAPLGSGGQETQYF
TRBV7-9	NA	TRBJ2-3	NA	TGTGCCAGCAGCCTGCCCAGCAGCACAGATACGCAGTATTTT	CASSLPSSTDTQYF
TRBV20-1	NA	TRBJ2-5	TRBD2	TGCAGTGCTAGAGGCGGACTAGCGGGAGACCAAGAGACCCAGTACTTC	CSARGGLAGDQETQYF
TRBV7-2	many	TRBJ2-7	TRBD1	TGTGCCAGCAGCTTAGGGGGACAGCTCTACGAGCAGTACTTC	CASSLGGQLYEQYF
TRBV9	few	TRBJ1-6	NA	TGTGCCAGCAGCGTAGTTGGGGATTCCTATAATTCACCCCTCCACTTT	CASSVVGDSYNSPLHF
TRBV18	few	TRBJ2-5	NA	TGTGCCAGCTCACCCTATGACCAAGAGACCCAGTACTTC	CASSPYDQETQYF
TRBV6-1	few	TRBJ2-7	TRBD2	TGTGCCAGCAGTGAAGAGGCGGGGGGGCGATACTACGAGCAGTACTTC	CASSEEAGGRYYEQYF
TRBV6-5	once	TRBJ1-2	NA	TGTGCCAGCAGTTACAGGGAGGGTAACTATGGCTACACCTTC	CASSYREGNYGYTF
TRBV5-1	NA	TRBJ1-3	NA	TGCGCCAGCTCAGGACACCTCTCTGGAAACACCATATATTTT	CASSGHLSGNTIYF
TRBV18	NA	TRBJ2-3	TRBD2	TGTGCCAGCTCCCCCCCGTATCGGGAGGGCCTGATCCCTGCGCAGTATTTT	CASSPPYREGLIPAQYF
TRBV4-3	NA	TRBJ2-1	TRBD2	TGCGCCAGCAGCCAAGACGTACTAGCGGGAGGGACTGAGCAGTTCTTC	CASSQDVLAGGTEQFF
TRBV20-1	NA	TRBJ2-3	NA	TGCAGTGCTAGAGCCTACCAGGGAACCAGGGAGTCAGATACGCAGTATTTT	CSARAYQGTRESDTQYF
TRBV18	few	TRBJ2-1	TRBD2	TGTGCCAGCTCACCCCCGGGACTAGCTTGGACCTACAATGAGCAGTTCTTC	CASSPPGLAWTYNEQFF
TRBV12-3/TRBV12-4	NA	TRBJ2-2	TRBD2	TGTGCCAGCAGTTCTTCCCCCGGGGGGGAATTCGCGAACACCGGGGAGCTGTTTTTT	CASSSSPGGEFANTGELFF
TRBV7-2	NA	TRBJ2-7	NA	TGTGCCAGCAGCGTAGCGTACGAGCAGTACTTC	CASSVAYEQYF
TRBV9	few	TRBJ1-4	NA	TGTGCCAGCAGCCAGGTCGGGGCTAATGAAAAACTGTTTTTT	CASSQVGANEKLFF
TRBV2	few	TRBJ2-5	TRBD1	TGTGCCAGCAGTGAAGCGTGGTCTAGGGGGCGCGGAGAGACCCAGTACTTC	CASSEAWSRGRGETQYF
TRBV7-8	many	TRBJ1-5	NA	TGTGCCAGCAGCTTAGCGCGGGGCAATCAGCCCCAGCATTTT	CASSLARGNQPQHF